The subject of this entry is one T cell receptor (beta chain). No cognate antigen has been identified for it. Base-call qualities are not available, and no considerably larger clone is one nucleotide away. Each collaborating institution followed its own protocols to collect whole blood in K2EDTA tubes. For TCRbeta analysis, collaborators shipped samples in one of three forms: frozen whole blood, isolated PBMCs, or DNA extracted from either of those sample types. The immunoSEQ Assay, a bias-controlled multiplex PCR, was used to amplify TCRbeta CDR3 regions from genomic DNA. From the authors' description of their analysis: The number of nucleated cells in each sample was estimated from the amplification of reference gene primers within the assay. To quantify the absolute abundance of each unique TCRbeta CDR3 rearrangement, sequence reads were collapsed and filtered. For each sample, productive Simpson clonality was calculated by taking the square root of Simpson's diversity index across productive rearrangements. TCRdb retrieved this table from immuneACCESS and kept in-frame rearrangements only. Not all clones are present; in checked studies, unresolved V genes account for under half, and no reason is known for the remainder. V and J calls plus clone size are reproduced from that table; the DNA served to infer D and trimming. Present in this sample are 75,000 to 90,000 clones, more than 75% of which were seen just once. About 8% of the sample lies in the top ten.

The entry originates in a study of blood T cell repertoires in COVID-19 (dated by TCRdb to between 2020 and 2021). Study-wide context: Collaborator samples came from the United States, Italy and Spain and covered acute and convalescent phases of COVID-19. HLA class I and class II types, where available, came from metadata supplied by the sample provider rather than from assay-based typing. The samples were drawn from the first 160 participants of the ongoing ImmuneRACE study and from 1,200 or so subjects provided by 6 global collaborators. A de-identified subject ID, COVID-19 status, age in years and sex were almost always included in the sample metadata. The material from the prospective study consisted of cDNA or gDNA derived from T cells, B-cell-depleted T cells, or PBMCs. The repertoires were made available in a free public database intended to serve as a resource for research on the immune response to SARS-CoV-2. Subjects who had been exposed to COVID-19, were actively infected with it, or had recovered from it provided the deeply sampled blood TCRbeta repertoires that made up the dataset.

According to the germline V gene (reference sequence), CDR1 reads MNHEY and CDR2 reads SMNVEV. V is reduced by 0 bases and J by 3 bases, leaving a spacing of 9 bases between them. Including cysteine and phenylalanine, the CDR3 has 15 amino acids. The read is trimmed to its CDR3 DNA, 45 bases read in frame from base 1. Points the paper makes about the study in general: The amount of clinical and demographic metadata varied by source and participant and was provided uncurated.

The TCR comes from a man aged 45-65 years with active COVID-19. The chain employs TRBV27 and TRBJ2-1, with the D gene not confidently named. Sample: peripheral blood. The CDR3 protein: CASSLSHPSYNEQFF. DNA sequence: TGTGCCAGCAGTTTATCTCACCCGAGCTACAATGAGCAGTTCTTC.